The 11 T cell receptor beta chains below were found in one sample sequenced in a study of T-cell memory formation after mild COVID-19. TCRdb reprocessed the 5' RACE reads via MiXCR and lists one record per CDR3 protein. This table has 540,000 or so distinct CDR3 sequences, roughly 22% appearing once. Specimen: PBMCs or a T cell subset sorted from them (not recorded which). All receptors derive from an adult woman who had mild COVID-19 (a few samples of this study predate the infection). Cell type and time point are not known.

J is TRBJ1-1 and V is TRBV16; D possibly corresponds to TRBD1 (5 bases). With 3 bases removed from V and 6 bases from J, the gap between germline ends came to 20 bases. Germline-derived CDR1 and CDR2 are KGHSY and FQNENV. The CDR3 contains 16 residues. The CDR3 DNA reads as TGTGCCAGCAGCCACTTTAGGACGGGGGGGAGCGCTGAAGCTTTCTTT. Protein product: CASSHFRTGGSAEAFF.

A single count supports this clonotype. CDR3: CASSDPGTTTDTQYF. In DNA form, the CDR3 reads TGTGCCAGCAGTGATCCTGGGACGACCACAGATACGCAGTATTTT. The rearrangement uses TRBV2 and TRBJ2-3; D could derive from TRBD1 or TRBD2 (5 bases each). The CDR3 consists of 15 residues. The V end lost 3 bases, the J end lost 2 bases, and 12 bases lay between the germline ends. Germline lookup yields CDR1 SNHLY and CDR2 FYNNEI. Supplemented by reference TRBV2 and TRBJ2-3, the full variable domain reads EPEVTQTPSHQVTQMGQEVILRCVPISNHLYFYWYRQILGQKVEFLVSFYNNEISEKSEIFDDQFSVERPDGSNFTLKIRSTKLEDSAMYFCASSDPGTTTDTQYFGPGTRLTVL.

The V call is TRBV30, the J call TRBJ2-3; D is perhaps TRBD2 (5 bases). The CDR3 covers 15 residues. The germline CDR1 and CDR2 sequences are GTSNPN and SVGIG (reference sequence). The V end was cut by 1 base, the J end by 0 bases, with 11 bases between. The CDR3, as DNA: TGTGCCTGGAGTGCCCTGGCGGGCAGCACAGATACGCAGTATTTT. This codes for CAWSALAGSTDTQYF.

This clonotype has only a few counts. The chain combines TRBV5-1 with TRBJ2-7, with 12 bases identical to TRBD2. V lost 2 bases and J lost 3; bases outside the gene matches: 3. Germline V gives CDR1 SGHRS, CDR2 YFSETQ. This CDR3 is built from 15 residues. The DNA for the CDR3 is TGCGCCAGCAGCTTCGGACTAGCGGGGTACTACGAGCAGTACTTC. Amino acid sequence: CASSFGLAGYYEQYF.

The CDR3 coding sequence is TGTGCCAGCAGCCAAGCCAGCGGGGGACCTCTCGAGCAGTACTTC. Protein product: CASSQASGGPLEQYF. The V call is TRBV3-1, the J call TRBJ2-7, with 8 bases that match TRBD2. The CDR3 has 15 residues. Unmatched junction bases numbered 8, after V lost 1 base and J lost 6 bases. Germline CDR1 and CDR2: LGHDT and YNNKEL (reference sequence).

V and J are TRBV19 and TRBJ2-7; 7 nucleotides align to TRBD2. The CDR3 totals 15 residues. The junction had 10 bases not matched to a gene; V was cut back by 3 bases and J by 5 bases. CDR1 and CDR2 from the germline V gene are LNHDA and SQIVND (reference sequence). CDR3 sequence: CASSMLGEGLDEQYF. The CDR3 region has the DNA TGTGCCAGTAGTATGTTGGGGGAGGGCCTCGACGAGCAGTACTTC.

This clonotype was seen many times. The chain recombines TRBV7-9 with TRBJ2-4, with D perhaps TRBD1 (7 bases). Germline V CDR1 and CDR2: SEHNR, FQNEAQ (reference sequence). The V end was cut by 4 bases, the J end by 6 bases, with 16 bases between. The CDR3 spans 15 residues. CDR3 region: CASSSTGQEGNIQYF. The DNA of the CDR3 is TGTGCCAGCAGCTCCACCGGACAGGAGGGAAACATTCAGTACTTC.

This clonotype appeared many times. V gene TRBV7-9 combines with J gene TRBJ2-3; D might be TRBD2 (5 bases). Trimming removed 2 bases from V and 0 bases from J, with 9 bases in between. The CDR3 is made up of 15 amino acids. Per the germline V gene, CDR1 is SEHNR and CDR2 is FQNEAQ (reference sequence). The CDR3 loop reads CASSLQAASTDTQYF. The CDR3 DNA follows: TGTGCCAGCAGCTTACAAGCGGCGAGCACAGATACGCAGTATTTT.

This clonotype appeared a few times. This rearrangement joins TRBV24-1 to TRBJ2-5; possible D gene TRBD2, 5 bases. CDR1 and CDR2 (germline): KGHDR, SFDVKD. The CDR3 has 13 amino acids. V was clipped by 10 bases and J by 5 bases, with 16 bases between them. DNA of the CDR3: TGTGCCACTCAACTAGATGCTACGGAGACCCAGTACTTC. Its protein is CATQLDATETQYF.

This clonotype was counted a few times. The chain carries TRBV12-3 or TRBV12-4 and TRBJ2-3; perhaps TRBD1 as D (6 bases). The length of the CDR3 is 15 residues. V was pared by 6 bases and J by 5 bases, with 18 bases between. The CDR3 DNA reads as TGTGCCAGCAGCCTAGGGACACCGGATGGAGATACGCAGTATTTT. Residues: CASSLGTPDGDTQYF.

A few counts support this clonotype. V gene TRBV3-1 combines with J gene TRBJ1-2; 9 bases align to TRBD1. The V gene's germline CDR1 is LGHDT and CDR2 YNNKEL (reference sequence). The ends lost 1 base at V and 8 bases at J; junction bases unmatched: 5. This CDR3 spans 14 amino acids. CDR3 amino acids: CASSQAGTGYGYTF. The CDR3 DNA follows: TGTGCCAGCAGCCAAGCCGGGACAGGGTACGGCTACACCTTC.